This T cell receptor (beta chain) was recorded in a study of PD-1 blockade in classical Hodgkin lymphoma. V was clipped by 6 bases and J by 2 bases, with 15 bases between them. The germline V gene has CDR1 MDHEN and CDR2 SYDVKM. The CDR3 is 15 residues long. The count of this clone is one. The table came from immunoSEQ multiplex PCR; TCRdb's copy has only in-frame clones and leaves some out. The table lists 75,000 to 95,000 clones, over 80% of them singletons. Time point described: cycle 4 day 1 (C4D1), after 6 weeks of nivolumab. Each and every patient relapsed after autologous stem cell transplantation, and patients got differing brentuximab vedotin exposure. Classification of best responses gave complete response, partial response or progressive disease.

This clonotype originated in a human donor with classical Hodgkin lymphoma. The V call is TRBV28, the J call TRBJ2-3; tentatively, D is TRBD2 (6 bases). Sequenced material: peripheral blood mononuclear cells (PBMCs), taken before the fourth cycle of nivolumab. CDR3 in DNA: TGTGCCAGCAGCCTGGGGGGACCAGTCACAGATACGCAGTATTTT. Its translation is CASSLGGPVTDTQYF.